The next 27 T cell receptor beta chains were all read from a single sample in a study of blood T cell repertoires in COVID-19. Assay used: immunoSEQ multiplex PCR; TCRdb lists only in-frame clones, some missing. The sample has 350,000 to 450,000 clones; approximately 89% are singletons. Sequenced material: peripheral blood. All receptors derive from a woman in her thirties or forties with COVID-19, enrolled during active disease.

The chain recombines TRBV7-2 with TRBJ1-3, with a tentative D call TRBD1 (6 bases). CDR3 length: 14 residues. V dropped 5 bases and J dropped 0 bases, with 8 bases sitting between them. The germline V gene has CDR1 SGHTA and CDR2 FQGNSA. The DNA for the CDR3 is TGTGCCAGCAGCCCCAGGGGCTCTGGAAACACCATATATTTT. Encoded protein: CASSPRGSGNTIYF.

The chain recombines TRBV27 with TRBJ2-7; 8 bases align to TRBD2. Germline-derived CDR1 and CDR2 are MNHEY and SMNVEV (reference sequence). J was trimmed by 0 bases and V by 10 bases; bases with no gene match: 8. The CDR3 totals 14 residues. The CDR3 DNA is TGTGCCACTCGAGTACGGGGGGGCTCCTACGAGCAGTACTTC. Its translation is CATRVRGGSYEQYF.

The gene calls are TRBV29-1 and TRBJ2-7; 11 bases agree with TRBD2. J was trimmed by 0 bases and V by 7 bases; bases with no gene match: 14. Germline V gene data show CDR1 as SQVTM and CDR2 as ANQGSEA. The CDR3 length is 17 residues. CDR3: CSARLAGTSGGSYEQYF. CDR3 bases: TGCAGCGCCCGACTAGCGGGGACCTCGGGAGGCTCCTACGAGCAGTACTTC.

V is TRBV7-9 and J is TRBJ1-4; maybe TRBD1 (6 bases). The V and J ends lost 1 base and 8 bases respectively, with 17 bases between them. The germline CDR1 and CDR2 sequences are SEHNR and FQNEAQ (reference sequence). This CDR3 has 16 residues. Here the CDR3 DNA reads TGTGCCAGCAGCTTAGGAGTTGCAGGGGATAGCGAAAAACTGTTTTTT. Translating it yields CASSLGVAGDSEKLFF.

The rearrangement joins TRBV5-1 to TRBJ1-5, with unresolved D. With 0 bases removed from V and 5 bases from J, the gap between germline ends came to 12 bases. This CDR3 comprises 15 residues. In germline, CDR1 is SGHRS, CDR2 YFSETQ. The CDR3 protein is CASSLVGGTDQPQHF. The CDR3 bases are TGCGCCAGCAGCTTGGTGGGAGGCACCGATCAGCCCCAGCATTTT.

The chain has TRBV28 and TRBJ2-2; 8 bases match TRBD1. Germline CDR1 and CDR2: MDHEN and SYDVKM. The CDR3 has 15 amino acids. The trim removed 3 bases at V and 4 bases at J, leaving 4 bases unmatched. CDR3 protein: CASSFTGGITGELFF. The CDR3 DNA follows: TGTGCCAGCAGTTTTACAGGGGGTATCACCGGGGAGCTGTTTTTT.

The CDR3 protein is CASSGGGSNQPQHF. The CDR3 DNA sequence: TGCGCCAGCAGCGGCGGGGGGAGCAATCAGCCCCAGCATTTT. This chain connects TRBV4-1 to TRBJ1-5; tentatively, D is TRBD1 (5 bases). CDR1 is MGHRA and CDR2 is YSYEKL in the germline V gene. The CDR3 has 14 amino acids. Between the trimmed V and J ends, which lost 5 bases and 1 base, there was a span of 9 bases.

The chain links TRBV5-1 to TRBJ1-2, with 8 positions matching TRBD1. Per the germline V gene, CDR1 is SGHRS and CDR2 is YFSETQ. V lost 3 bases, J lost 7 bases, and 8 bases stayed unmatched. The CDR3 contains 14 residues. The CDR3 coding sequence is TGCGCCAGCAGCTCTTCGACAGGGGTGATTGGCTACACCTTC. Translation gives CASSSSTGVIGYTF.

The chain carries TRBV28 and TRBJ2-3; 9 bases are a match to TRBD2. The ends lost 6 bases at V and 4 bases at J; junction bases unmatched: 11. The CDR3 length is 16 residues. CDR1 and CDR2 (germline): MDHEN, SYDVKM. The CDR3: CASSPPGGGAPDTQYF. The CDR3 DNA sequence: TGTGCCAGCAGCCCCCCGGGCGGGGGGGCCCCAGATACGCAGTATTTT.

DNA of the CDR3: TGTGCCATACGTACAGGGGACACTAATGAAAAACTGTTTTTT. Protein product: CAIRTGDTNEKLFF. This chain connects TRBV10-3 to TRBJ1-4; 7 bases map to TRBD1. Germline loops: CDR1 ENHRY, CDR2 SYGVKD. CDR3 length equals 14 residues. The V and J ends lost 9 bases and 2 bases, in that order; junction bases with no gene match: 6.

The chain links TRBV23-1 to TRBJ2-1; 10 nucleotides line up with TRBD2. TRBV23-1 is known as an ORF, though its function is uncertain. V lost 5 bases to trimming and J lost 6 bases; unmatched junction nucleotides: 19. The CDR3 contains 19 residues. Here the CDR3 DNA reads TGCGCCAGCAGTTATCCCCCCGGGACTAGCGTCGGCATCGTCAATGAGCAGTTCTTC. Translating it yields CASSYPPGTSVGIVNEQFF.

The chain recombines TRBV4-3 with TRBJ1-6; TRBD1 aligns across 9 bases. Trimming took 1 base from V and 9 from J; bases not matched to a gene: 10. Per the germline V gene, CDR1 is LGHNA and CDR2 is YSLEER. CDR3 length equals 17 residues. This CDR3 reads CASSQAIQGANSSPLHF. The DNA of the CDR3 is TGCGCCAGCAGCCAAGCTATACAGGGGGCGAATAGTTCACCCCTCCACTTT.

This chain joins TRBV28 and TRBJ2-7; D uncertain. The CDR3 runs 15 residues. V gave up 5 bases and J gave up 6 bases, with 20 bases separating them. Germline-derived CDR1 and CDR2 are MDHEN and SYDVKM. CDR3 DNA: TGTGCCAGCAGTGAACCGGCCCTACACCGCGGCGAGCAGTACTTC. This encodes CASSEPALHRGEQYF.

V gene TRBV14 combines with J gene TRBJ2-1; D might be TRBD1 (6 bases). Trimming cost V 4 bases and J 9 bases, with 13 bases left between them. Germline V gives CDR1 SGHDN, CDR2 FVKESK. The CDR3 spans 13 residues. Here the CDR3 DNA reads TGTGCCAGCAGCCTTGACAGGCTTGGTGAGCAGTTCTTC. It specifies CASSLDRLGEQFF.

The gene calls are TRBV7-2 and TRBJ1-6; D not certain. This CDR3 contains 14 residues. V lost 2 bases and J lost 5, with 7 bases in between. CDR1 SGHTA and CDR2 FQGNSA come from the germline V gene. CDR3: CASSLRHDNSPLHF. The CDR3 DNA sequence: TGTGCCAGCAGCTTAAGACACGATAATTCACCCCTCCACTTT.

CDR3: CASSLGQWNTEAFF. CDR3 nucleotides: TGTGCCAGCAGCCTGGGACAGTGGAACACTGAAGCTTTCTTT. This sequence joins TRBV28 and TRBJ1-1; TRBD1 aligns across 7 bases. Trimming took 6 bases from V and 1 from J; bases not matched to a gene: 5. The CDR3 sequence is 14 residues long. Germline V CDR1 and CDR2: MDHEN, SYDVKM.

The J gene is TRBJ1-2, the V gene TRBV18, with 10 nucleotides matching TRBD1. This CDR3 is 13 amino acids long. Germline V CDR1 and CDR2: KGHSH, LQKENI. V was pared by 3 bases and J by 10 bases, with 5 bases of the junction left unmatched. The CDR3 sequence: CASSPPTGGNYTF. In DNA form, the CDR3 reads TGTGCCAGCTCACCCCCGACAGGGGGCAACTACACCTTC.

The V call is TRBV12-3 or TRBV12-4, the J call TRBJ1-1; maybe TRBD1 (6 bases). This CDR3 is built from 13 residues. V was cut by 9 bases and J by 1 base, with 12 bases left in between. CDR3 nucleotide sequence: TGTGCCAGTCGGACGGACAGGAACACTGAAGCTTTCTTT. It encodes CASRTDRNTEAFF.

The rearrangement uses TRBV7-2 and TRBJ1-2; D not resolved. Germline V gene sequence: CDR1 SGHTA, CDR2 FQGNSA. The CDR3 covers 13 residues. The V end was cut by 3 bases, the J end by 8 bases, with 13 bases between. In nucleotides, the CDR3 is TGTGCCAGCAGCTTTGGGGAGGATACAGGCTACACCTTC. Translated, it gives CASSFGEDTGYTF.

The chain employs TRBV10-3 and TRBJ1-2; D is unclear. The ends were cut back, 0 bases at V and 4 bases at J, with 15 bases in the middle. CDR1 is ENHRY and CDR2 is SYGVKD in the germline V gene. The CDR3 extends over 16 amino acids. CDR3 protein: CAISESQLAFFYGYTF. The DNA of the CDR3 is TGTGCCATCAGTGAGTCGCAATTGGCTTTCTTCTATGGCTACACCTTC.

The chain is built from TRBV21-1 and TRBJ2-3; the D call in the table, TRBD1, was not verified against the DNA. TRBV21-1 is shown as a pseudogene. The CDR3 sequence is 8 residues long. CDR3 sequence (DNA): TGTTCAGCAGATACGCAGTATTTT. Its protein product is CSADTQYF.

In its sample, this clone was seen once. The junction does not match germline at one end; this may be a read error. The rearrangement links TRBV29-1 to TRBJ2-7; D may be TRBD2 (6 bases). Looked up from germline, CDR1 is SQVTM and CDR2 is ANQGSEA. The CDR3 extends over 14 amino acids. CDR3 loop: CSVETLLTAGALQF. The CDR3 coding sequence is TGCAGCGTTGAAACCCTTTTAACAGCGGGTGCCCTTCAGTTC.

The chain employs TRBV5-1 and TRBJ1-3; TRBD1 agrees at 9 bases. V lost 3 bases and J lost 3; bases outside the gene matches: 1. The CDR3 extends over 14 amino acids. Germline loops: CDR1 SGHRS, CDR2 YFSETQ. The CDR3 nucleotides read TGCGCCAGCAGCTCGACAGGGGGTGGAAACACCATATATTTT. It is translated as CASSSTGGGNTIYF.

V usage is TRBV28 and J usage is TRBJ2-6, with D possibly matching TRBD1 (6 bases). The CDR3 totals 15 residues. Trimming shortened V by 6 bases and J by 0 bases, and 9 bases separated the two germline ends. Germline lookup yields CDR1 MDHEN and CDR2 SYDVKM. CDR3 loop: CASRTGYSGANVLTF. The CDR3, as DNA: TGTGCCAGCAGGACAGGATACTCTGGGGCCAACGTCCTGACTTTC.

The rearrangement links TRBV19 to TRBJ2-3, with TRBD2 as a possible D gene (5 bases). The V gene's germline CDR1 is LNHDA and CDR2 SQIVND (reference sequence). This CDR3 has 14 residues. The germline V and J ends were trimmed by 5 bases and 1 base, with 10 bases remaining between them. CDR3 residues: CASSPVGGTDTQYF. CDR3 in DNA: TGTGCCAGTAGTCCCGTCGGGGGCACAGATACGCAGTATTTT.

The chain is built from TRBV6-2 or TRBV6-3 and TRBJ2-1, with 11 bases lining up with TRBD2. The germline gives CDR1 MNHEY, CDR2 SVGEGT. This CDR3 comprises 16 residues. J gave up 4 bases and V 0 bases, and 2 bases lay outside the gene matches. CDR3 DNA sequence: TGTGCCAGCAGTTACTCACTAGCGGGAGTTTACAATGAGCAGTTCTTC. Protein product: CASSYSLAGVYNEQFF.

The DNA of the CDR3 is TGCGCCAGCAGCGACTTTCCGGGGGGTAACACTGAAGCTTTCTTT. It encodes CASSDFPGGNTEAFF. V gene TRBV5-1 combines with J gene TRBJ1-1; weak D call: TRBD1 (5 bases). The germline V and J ends were trimmed by 4 bases and 2 bases, with 15 bases remaining between them. The CDR3 is made up of 15 amino acids. The germline V gene has CDR1 SGHRS and CDR2 YFSETQ.